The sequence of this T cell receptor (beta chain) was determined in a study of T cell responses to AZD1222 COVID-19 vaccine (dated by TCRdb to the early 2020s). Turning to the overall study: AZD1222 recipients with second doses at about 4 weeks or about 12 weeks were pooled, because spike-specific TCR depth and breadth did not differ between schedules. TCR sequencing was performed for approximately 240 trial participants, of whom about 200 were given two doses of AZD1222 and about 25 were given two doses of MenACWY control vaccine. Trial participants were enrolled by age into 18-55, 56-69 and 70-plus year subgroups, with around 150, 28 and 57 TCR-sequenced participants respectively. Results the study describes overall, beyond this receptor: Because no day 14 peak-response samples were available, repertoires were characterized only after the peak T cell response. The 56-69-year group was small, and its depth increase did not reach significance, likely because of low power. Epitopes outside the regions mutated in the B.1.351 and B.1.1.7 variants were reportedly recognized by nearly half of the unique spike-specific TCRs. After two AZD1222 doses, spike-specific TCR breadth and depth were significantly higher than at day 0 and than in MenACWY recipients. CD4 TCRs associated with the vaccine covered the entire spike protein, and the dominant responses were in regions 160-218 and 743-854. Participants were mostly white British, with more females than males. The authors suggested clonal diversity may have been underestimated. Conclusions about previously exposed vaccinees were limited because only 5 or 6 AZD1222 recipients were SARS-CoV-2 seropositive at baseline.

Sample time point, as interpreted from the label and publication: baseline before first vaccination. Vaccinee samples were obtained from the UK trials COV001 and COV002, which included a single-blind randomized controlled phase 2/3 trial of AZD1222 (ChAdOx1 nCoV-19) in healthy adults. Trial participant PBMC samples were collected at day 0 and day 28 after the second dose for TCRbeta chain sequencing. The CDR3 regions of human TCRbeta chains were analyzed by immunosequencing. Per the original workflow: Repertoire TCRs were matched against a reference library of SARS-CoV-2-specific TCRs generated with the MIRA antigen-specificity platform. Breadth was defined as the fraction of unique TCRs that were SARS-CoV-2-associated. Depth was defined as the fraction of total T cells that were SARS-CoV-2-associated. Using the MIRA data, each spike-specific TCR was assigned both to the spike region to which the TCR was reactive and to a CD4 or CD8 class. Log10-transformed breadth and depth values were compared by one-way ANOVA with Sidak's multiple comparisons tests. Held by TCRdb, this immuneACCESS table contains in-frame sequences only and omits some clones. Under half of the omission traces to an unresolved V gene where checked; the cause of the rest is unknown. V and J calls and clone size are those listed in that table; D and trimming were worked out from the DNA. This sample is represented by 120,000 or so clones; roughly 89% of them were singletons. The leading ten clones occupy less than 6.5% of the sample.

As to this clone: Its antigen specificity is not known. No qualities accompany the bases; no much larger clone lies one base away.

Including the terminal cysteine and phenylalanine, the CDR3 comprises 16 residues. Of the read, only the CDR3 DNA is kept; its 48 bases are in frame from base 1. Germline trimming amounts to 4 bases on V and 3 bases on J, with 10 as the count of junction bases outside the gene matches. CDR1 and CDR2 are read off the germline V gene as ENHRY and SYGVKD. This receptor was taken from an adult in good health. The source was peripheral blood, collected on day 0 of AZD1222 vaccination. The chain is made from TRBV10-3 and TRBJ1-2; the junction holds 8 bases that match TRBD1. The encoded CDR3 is CAISGLRDRSDYGYTF. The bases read TGTGCCATCAGTGGCCTTAGGGACAGGAGTGACTATGGCTACACCTTC.